The present entry profiles one T cell receptor beta chain with its context. Germline V CDR1 and CDR2: MDHEN, SYDVKM. Trimming pared 1 base from V and 0 bases from J, leaving 10 bases between. This CDR3 contains 16 residues. These data come from a study of technical replicates of blood from four donors. Clones were sequenced by immunoSEQ multiplex PCR, and TCRdb holds only the in-frame ones, with some missing. The sample gives more than 80,000 clones, around 95% of which show up once; under 0.35% is in the top ten. This chain joins TRBV28 and TRBJ1-3; D gene uncertain. Sequencing input: T cells isolated from PBMCs. The origin of this receptor is a human donor in good health. The CDR3 loop is CASSLLSSDSGNTIYF. The CDR3 region has the DNA TGTGCCAGCAGTTTATTATCTTCAGACTCTGGAAACACCATATATTTT.